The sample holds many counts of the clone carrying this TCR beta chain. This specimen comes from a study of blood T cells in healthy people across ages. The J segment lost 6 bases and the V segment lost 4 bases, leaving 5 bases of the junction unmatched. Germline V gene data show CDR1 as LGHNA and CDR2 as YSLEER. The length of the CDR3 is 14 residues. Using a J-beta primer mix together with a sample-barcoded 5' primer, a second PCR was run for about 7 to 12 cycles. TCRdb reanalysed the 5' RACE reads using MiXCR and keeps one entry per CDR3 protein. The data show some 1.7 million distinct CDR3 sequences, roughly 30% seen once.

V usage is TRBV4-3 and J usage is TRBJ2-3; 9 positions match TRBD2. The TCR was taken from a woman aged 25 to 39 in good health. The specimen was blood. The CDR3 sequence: CASSLSSGEDTQYF. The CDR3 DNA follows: TGCGCCAGCAGCCTGTCTAGCGGGGAGGATACGCAGTATTTT.